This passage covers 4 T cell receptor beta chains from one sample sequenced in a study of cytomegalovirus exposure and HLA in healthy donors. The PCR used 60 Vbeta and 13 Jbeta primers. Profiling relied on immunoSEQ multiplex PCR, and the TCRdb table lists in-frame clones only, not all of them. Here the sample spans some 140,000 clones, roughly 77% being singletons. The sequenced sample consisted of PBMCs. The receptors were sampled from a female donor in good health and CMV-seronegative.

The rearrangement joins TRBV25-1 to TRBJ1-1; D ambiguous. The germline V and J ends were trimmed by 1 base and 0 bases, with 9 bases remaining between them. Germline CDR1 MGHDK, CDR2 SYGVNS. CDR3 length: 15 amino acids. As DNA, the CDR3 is TGTGCCAGCAGTGAATCCAGTTTGGTGAACACTGAAGCTTTCTTT. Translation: CASSESSLVNTEAFF.

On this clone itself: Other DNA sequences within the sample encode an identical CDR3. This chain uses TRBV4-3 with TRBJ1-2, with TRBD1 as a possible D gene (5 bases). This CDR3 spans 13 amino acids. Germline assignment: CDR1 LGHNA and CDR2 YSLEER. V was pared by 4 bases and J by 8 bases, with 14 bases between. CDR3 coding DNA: TGCGCCAGCAGCCTTACGGGGGGACGGGGCTACACCTTC. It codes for CASSLTGGRGYTF.

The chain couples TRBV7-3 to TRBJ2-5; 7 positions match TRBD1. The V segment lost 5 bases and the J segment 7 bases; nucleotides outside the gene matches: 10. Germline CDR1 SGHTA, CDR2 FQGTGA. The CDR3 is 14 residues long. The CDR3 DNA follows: TGTGCCAGCAGCCCCCAGACAGGGATAGGGACCCAGTACTTC. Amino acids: CASSPQTGIGTQYF.

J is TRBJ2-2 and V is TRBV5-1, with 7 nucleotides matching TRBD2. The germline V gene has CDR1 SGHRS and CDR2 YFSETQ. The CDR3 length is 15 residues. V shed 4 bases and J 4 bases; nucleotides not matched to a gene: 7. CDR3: CASSEAGVVTGELFF. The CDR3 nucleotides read TGCGCCAGCAGCGAGGCGGGAGTGGTCACCGGGGAGCTGTTTTTT.